Listed below are T cell receptor beta chains from one sample, sequenced in a study of blood T cell repertoires in COVID-19. Clones were sequenced by immunoSEQ multiplex PCR, and TCRdb holds only the in-frame ones, with some missing. Seen here are tens of thousands of clones, roughly nine tenths observed once, and the top ten hold around 5.4%. Material for sequencing was peripheral blood. These receptors were obtained from a man aged 55 to 70 with active COVID-19. CDR3s include the opening cysteine and the closing phenylalanine or tryptophan. D genes are given only for firm matches. Clone size is given for some rows only: seen once, a few or many times, or a class if the clone is expanded.

D,J,size,V,CDR3,DNA
.,TRBJ2-3,.,TRBV28,CASSPDGGGREVGDTQYF,TGTGCCAGCAGCCCCGATGGGGGGGGGCGCGAGGTAGGAGATACGCAGTATTTT
.,TRBJ2-5,.,TRBV11-3,CASSLCKAQGCQETQYF,TGTGCCAGCAGCTTATGTAAGGCCCAGGGGTGCCAAGAGACCCAGTACTTC
.,TRBJ1-4,.,TRBV7-9,CASSNTVGTLNEKLFF,TGTGCCAGCAGCAATACGGTGGGGACACTGAATGAAAAACTGTTTTTT
TRBD1,TRBJ1-1,.,TRBV19,CASSPRGQGPNTEAFF,TGTGCCAGTAGTCCCCGGGGACAGGGGCCGAACACTGAAGCTTTCTTT
.,TRBJ2-5,.,TRBV5-8,CASSLLGQETQYF,TGTGCCAGCAGCTTGTTGGGGCAGGAGACCCAGTACTTC
.,TRBJ2-6,.,TRBV19,CASRPRVTSGANVLTF,TGTGCCAGCAGACCCAGGGTAACCTCTGGGGCCAACGTCCTGACTTTC
.,TRBJ1-1,.,TRBV5-1,CASRRGGENTEAFF,TGCGCCAGCCGACGGGGGGGCGAGAACACTGAAGCTTTCTTT
TRBD1,TRBJ2-1,.,TRBV6-6,CASRRTGGENYNEQFF,TGTGCCAGCAGAAGGACAGGGGGCGAAAACTACAATGAGCAGTTCTTC
.,TRBJ1-2,.,TRBV2,CASTSDSGFSRGYTF,TGTGCCAGCACCAGTGATAGCGGTTTTTCGCGGGGCTACACCTTC
.,TRBJ2-4,.,TRBV12-5,CASGLLAGGLAKNIQYF,TGTGCTAGTGGTTTGCTTGCAGGGGGGCTAGCCAAAAACATTCAGTACTTC
TRBD1,TRBJ1-2,.,TRBV4-1,CASSPGQGPAVGYTF,TGCGCCAGCAGCCCAGGACAGGGGCCCGCCGTGGGCTACACCTTC
.,TRBJ2-2,.,TRBV13,CASSPIGHGNTGELFF,TGTGCCAGCAGCCCCATTGGGCACGGCAACACCGGGGAGCTGTTTTTT
TRBD1,TRBJ1-2,.,TRBV7-2,CASSSGRQGRGLNYGYTF,TGTGCCAGCAGCTCCGGCCGACAGGGACGAGGCCTTAACTATGGCTACACCTTC
.,TRBJ2-3,.,TRBV6-1,CASSEAGGADTQYF,TGTGCCAGCAGTGAAGCCGGGGGAGCAGATACGCAGTATTTT
TRBD2,TRBJ2-7,.,TRBV5-1,CASARAGGLGEQYF,TGCGCCAGCGCTCGGGCGGGGGGGCTCGGCGAGCAGTACTTC
.,TRBJ1-1,.,TRBV6-5,CASSRNRVSTEAFF,TGTGCCAGCAGTCGTAACAGGGTTTCCACTGAAGCTTTCTTT
TRBD1,TRBJ1-2,.,TRBV14,CASSQDRTGGFGYTF,TGTGCCAGCAGCCAAGACCGGACAGGGGGTTTTGGCTACACCTTC
.,TRBJ1-1,once,TRBV29-1,CSVGRQTEAFF,TGCAGCGTTGGTCGTCAAACGGAGGCTTTCTTT
.,TRBJ2-3,few,TRBV5-6,CASSPRTKASTDTQYF,TGTGCCAGCAGCCCACGTACGAAAGCCAGCACAGATACGCAGTATTTT
TRBD2,TRBJ2-5,.,TRBV19,CASSPQGQAGGAQYF,TGTGCCAGTAGTCCCCAAGGACAGGCGGGAGGGGCCCAGTACTTC
TRBD1,TRBJ1-3,.,TRBV28,CASSLLFGTGPSGNTIYF,TGTGCCAGCAGTTTACTTTTCGGGACAGGGCCCTCTGGAAACACCATATATTTT
.,TRBJ2-5,.,TRBV5-1,CASAEGSNQETQYF,TGCGCCAGCGCGGAGGGGAGCAACCAAGAGACCCAGTACTTC
.,TRBJ1-3,few,TRBV6-5,CASSYSRIDSGNTIYF,TGTGCCAGCAGTTACTCGAGGATCGACTCTGGAAACACCATATATTTT
.,TRBJ1-3,.,TRBV4-2,CASSQERTVSGNTIYF,TGTGCCAGCAGCCAAGAAAGGACAGTCTCTGGAAACACCATATATTTT
TRBD1,TRBJ1-2,few,TRBV6-5,CAGSTGGVGGYTF,TGTGCCGGCTCGACAGGGGGCGTCGGTGGCTACACCTTC
.,TRBJ1-1,.,TRBV20-1,CSARYNTEAFF,TGCAGTGCTAGGTATAACACTGAAGCTTTCTTT
.,TRBJ2-7,.,TRBV11-2,CASRLPGVDEQYF,TGTGCCAGCAGATTACCAGGGGTGGACGAGCAGTACTTC